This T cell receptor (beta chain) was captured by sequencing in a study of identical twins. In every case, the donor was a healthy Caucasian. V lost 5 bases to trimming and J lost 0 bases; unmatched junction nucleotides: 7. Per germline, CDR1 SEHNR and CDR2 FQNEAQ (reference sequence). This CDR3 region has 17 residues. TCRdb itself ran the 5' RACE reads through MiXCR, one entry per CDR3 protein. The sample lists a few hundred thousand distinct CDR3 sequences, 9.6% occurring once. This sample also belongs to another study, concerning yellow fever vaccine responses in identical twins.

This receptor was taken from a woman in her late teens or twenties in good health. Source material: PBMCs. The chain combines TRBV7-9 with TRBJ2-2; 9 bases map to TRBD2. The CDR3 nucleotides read TGTGCCAGCAGCGTCGCAGCGGGGGGCTCGAACACCGGGGAGCTGTTTTTT. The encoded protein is CASSVAAGGSNTGELFF.